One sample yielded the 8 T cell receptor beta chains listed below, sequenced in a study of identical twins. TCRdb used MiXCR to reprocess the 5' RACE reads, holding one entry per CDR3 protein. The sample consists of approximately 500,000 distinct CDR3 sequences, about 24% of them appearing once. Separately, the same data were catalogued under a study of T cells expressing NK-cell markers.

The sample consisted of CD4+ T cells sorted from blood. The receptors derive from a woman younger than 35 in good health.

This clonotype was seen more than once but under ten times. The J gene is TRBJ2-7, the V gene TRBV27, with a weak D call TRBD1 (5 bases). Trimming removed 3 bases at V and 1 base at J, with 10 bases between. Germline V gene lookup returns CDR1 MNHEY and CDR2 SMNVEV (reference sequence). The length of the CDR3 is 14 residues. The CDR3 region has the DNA TGTGCCAGCAGTTTCCGACAGAGGTCCTACGAGCAGTACTTC. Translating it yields CASSFRQRSYEQYF.

The CDR3 spells CSVGYGNGYTF. DNA of the CDR3: TGCAGCGTTGGGTACGGTAATGGCTACACCTTC. This chain connects TRBV29-1 to TRBJ1-2; no firm D call. Per germline, CDR1 SQVTM and CDR2 ANQGSEA. This CDR3 has 11 residues. V was pared by 4 bases and J by 6 bases, with 9 bases between.

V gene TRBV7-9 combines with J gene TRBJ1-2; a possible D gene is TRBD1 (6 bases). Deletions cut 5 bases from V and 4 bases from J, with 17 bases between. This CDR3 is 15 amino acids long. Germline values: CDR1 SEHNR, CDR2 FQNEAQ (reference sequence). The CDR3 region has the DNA TGTGCCAGCAGCCAGGGACAAGCCAGGGGCTATGGCTACACCTTC. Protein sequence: CASSQGQARGYGYTF.

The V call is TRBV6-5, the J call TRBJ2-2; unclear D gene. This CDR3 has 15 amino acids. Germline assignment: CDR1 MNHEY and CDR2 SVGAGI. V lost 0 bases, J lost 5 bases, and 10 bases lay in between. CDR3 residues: CASSYSGQPTGELFF. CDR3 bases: TGTGCCAGCAGTTACTCCGGGCAGCCAACCGGGGAGCTGTTTTTT.

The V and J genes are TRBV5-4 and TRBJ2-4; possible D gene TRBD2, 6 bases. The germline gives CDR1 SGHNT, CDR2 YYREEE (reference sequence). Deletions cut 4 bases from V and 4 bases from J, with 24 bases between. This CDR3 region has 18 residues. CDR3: CASSRRGGTSSIKNIQYF. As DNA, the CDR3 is TGTGCCAGCAGCAGGCGGGGTGGGACTTCCTCAATAAAAAACATTCAGTACTTC.

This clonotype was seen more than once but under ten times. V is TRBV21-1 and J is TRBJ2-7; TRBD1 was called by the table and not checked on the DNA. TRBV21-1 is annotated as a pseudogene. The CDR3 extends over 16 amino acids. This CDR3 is CASSNGTKTVFYEQYF. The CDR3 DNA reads TGTGCCAGCAGCAATGGGACCAAAACAGTCTTCTACGAGCAGTACTTC.

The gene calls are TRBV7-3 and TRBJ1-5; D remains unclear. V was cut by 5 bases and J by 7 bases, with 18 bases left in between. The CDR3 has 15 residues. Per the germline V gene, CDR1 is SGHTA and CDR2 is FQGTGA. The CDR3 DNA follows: TGTGCCAGCAGCCCCTCTTCTGAGGGCGGCCAGCCCCAGCATTTT. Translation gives CASSPSSEGGQPQHF.

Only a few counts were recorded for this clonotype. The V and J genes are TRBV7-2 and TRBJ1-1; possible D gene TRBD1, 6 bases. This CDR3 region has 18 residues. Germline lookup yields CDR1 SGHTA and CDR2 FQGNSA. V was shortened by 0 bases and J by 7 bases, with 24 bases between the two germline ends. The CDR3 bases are TGTGCCAGCAGCTTAGCTCCAGGGGCAGGCCGACGGTGGGGTGAAGCTTTCTTT. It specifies CASSLAPGAGRRWGEAFF. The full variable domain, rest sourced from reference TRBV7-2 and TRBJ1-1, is GAGVSQSPSNKVTEKGKDVELRCDPISGHTALYWYRQSLGQGLEFLIYFQGNSAPDKSGLPSDRFSAERTGGSVSTLTIQRTQQEDSAVYLCASSLAPGAGRRWGEAFFGQGTRLTVV.